The entry below describes one T cell receptor beta chain. These data belong to a study of cytomegalovirus exposure and HLA in healthy donors. The V end lost 5 bases, the J end lost 0 bases, and 16 bases lay between the germline ends. Looked up from germline, CDR1 is SEHNR and CDR2 is FQNEAQ (reference sequence). The CDR3 sequence is 16 residues long. The method was immunoSEQ multiplex PCR; TCRdb's version includes in-frame clones alone and lacks a portion of them. Of 200,000 to 250,000 clones in the sample, roughly 84% are singletons; the top ten hold 12%. Sequencing was done on a sample of PBMCs. The TCR comes from a young man in good health and CMV-seropositive. This chain uses TRBV7-9 with TRBJ1-2; perhaps TRBD1 as D (6 bases). The CDR3 sequence: CASSGTGTYANYGYTF. Written as DNA, the CDR3 is TGTGCCAGCAGCGGAACCGGGACATATGCTAACTATGGCTACACCTTC.